The text below deals with one TCR beta chain. Germline V lookup: CDR1 SGHTA, CDR2 FQGNSA. The CDR3 totals 17 residues. V shed 0 bases, J shed 5 bases, and the junction held 10 bases outside the gene matches. The repertoire was sequenced with immunoSEQ multiplex PCR; TCRdb's copy has only in-frame clones and lacks some. There are about 150,000 clones in the sample; around 90% occur only once, and 3.5% to 4.5% lies in the top ten. This sample stems from a study of blood T cell repertoires in COVID-19. The TCR comes from a woman between 40 and 55 years old who had been exposed to COVID-19. The sample consisted of PBMCs or T cells enriched from blood (not recorded which). The chain recombines TRBV7-2 with TRBJ2-1; 7 positions agree with TRBD2. This CDR3 is CASSLAAPGGGDNEQFF. The CDR3 nucleotides are TGTGCCAGCAGCTTAGCAGCCCCTGGCGGGGGAGACAATGAGCAGTTCTTC.